This T cell receptor (beta chain) was documented in a study of T-cell reconstitution after alpha-beta-depleted transplantation in children. V was pared by 4 bases and J by 3 bases, with 7 bases between. The CDR3 contains 12 residues. CDR1 is DFQATT and CDR2 is SNEGSKA in the germline V gene (reference sequence). TCRbeta library construction was performed incorporating unique molecular identifiers. MiXCR was run by TCRdb on the PCR reads, yielding one entry per CDR3 protein. The repertoire consists of 450,000 to 550,000 distinct CDR3 sequences, with more than 9.5% occurring once and the leading ten covering 11% to 15%. Study-level findings and limits: T-cell counts and diversity at one year post-transplant came mainly from newly produced T cells. Alpha-beta T cells present about two months after transplant were reported to originate from several hundred expanded graft clones. Surviving thymic progenitors and recipient T cells were the source of high TCRbeta diversity at day 60 in some patients.

On this clonotype itself: The target antigen is unknown.

The material sequenced was PBMCs, mostly from graft donor cells, taken 180 days after TCRalphabeta/CD19-depleted stem cell transplant. The sequence was collected from a female patient younger than 10 who had a stem cell transplant for aplastic anemia, so the T cells may come from the graft donor. The chain couples TRBV20-1 to TRBJ1-5; a weak D match, TRBD1 (5 bases). CDR3 nucleotides: TGCAGTGCTAAGACAGACAATCAGCCCCAGCATTTT. Its protein product is CSAKTDNQPQHF.